The 11 T cell receptor beta chains listed next were all sequenced from one sample in a study of T cell responses to AZD1222 COVID-19 vaccine. The repertoire was sequenced with immunoSEQ multiplex PCR; TCRdb's copy has only in-frame clones and lacks some. The repertoire has under 250,000 clones, 85% to 95% of them found once; the top ten carry about 1%. The source material was peripheral blood, sampled on day 0 of MenACWY control vaccination. These receptors all come from an adult in good health.

The rearrangement uses TRBV6-5 and TRBJ2-1; D ambiguous. The CDR3 is 14 residues long. Germline CDR1 reads MNHEY; CDR2 reads SVGAGI. The V and J ends lost 0 bases and 7 bases respectively, with 10 bases between them. CDR3 coding DNA: TGTGCCAGCAGTTACTCAGGGTCCGGAAATGAGCAGTTCTTC. The encoded protein is CASSYSGSGNEQFF.

This clone was seen a handful of times. The chain joins TRBV5-5 to TRBJ1-1; D not resolved. The CDR3 loop spans 12 amino acids. Germline V gives CDR1 SGHKS, CDR2 YYEKEE (reference sequence). Trimming removed 1 base from V and 3 bases from J, with 4 bases in between. The DNA for the CDR3 is TGTGCCAGCAGCTTGACGGACACTGAAGCTTTCTTT. Its protein product is CASSLTDTEAFF.

This chain uses TRBV11-2 with TRBJ1-4, with D hard to call. CDR1 SGHAT and CDR2 FQNNGV come from the germline V gene. CDR3 length: 17 residues. V lost 2 bases to trimming and J lost 8 bases, with 21 bases between them. CDR3 nucleotide sequence: TGTGCCAGCAGCTTATGGAGCAGCCGCGGGTCGGAGGAAAAACTGTTTTTT. Residues: CASSLWSSRGSEEKLFF.

This chain joins TRBV24-1 and TRBJ2-3; D is perhaps TRBD1 (5 bases). The V end was cut by 8 bases, the J end by 2 bases, with 10 bases between. This CDR3 comprises 13 residues. Germline lookup yields CDR1 KGHDR and CDR2 SFDVKD. The CDR3 DNA follows: TGTGCCACCAAAGGGGCCGTCACAGATACGCAGTATTTT. Protein sequence: CATKGAVTDTQYF.

Of note for this clone: Germline and junction disagree at one end, which may indicate a read error. V and J are TRBV7-7 and TRBJ2-7, with a weak D call TRBD1 (6 bases). In germline, CDR1 is SSHAT, CDR2 FNYEAQ (reference sequence). The CDR3 has 13 amino acids. CDR3 in DNA: TGTGCTAGCAGCTTAGCACAGGGATACGAGCAGTACTTC. It translates to CASSLAQGYEQYF. Supplemented by reference TRBV7-7 and TRBJ2-7, the full variable domain reads GAGVSQSPRYKVTKRGQDVTLRCDPISSHATLYWYQQALGQGPEFLTYFNYEAQPDKSGLPSDRFSAERPEGSISTLTIQRTEQRDSAMYRCASSLAQGYEQYFGPGTRLTVT.

The V gene is TRBV28, the J gene TRBJ1-6; tentative D call: TRBD1 (5 bases). Looked up from germline, CDR1 is MDHEN and CDR2 is SYDVKM. Trimming stripped 6 bases from V and 7 bases from J, with 16 bases between. CDR3 size: 15 residues. In DNA form, the CDR3 reads TGTGCCAGCAGCCCTCGGGAGGGGCGGAATTCACCCCTCCACTTT. Translated, it gives CASSPREGRNSPLHF.

This chain uses TRBV5-8 with TRBJ2-3; D uncertain. With 2 bases removed from V and 0 bases from J, the gap between germline ends came to 10 bases. The CDR3 sequence is 15 residues long. Germline assignment: CDR1 SGHTS and CDR2 YDEGEE. CDR3 protein: CASSFGRSSTDTQYF. CDR3 bases: TGTGCCAGCAGCTTCGGACGGAGTAGCACAGATACGCAGTATTTT.

The V and J genes are TRBV2 and TRBJ1-2; D not certain. Trimming left V 3 bases short and J 3 bases short, with 8 bases between. Germline CDR1 SNHLY, CDR2 FYNNEI. This CDR3 is built from 13 residues. CDR3 region: CASSEITYYGYTF. The CDR3 DNA sequence: TGTGCCAGCAGTGAGATCACATACTATGGCTACACCTTC.

V is TRBV2 and J is TRBJ1-3; TRBD1 agrees at 10 bases. The CDR3 totals 16 residues. Germline values: CDR1 SNHLY, CDR2 FYNNEI. V lost 3 bases and J lost 6; bases outside the gene matches: 8. The CDR3 here is CASSDGDRGVENTIYF. CDR3 nucleotide sequence: TGTGCCAGCAGTGATGGGGACAGGGGAGTAGAAAACACCATATATTTT.

The chain carries TRBV11-1 and TRBJ2-1; D is undetermined. The CDR3 length is 12 residues. Germline CDR1 is SGHAT and CDR2 is FQDESV (reference sequence). Trimming shortened V by 5 bases and J by 4 bases, and 6 bases separated the two germline ends. The CDR3 sequence is CASSPRYNEQFF. As DNA, the CDR3 is TGTGCCAGCAGCCCGAGATACAATGAGCAGTTCTTC. Drawing the rest from reference TRBV11-1 and TRBJ2-1, the complete variable domain is EAEVAQSPRYKITEKSQAVAFWCDPISGHATLYWYRQILGQGPELLVQFQDESVVDDSQLPKDRFSAERLKGVDSTLKIQPAELGDSAMYLCASSPRYNEQFFGPGTRLTVL.

The V and J genes are TRBV7-2 and TRBJ1-1; D gene ambiguous. The CDR3 sequence is 13 residues long. The V and J ends lost 1 base and 5 bases respectively, with 8 bases between them. The V gene's germline CDR1 is SGHTA and CDR2 FQGNSA. The chain's CDR3 is CASSLEFVTEAFF. The CDR3 bases are TGTGCCAGCAGCTTAGAGTTCGTTACTGAAGCTTTCTTT.